These 14 T cell receptor beta chains share one sample of origin, sequenced in a study of blood T cells in healthy people across ages (dated by TCRdb to about 2015). Library preparation used 5' RACE. For sequencing, an Illumina HiSeq 2500 was employed. A second PCR of 7 to 11 cycles was performed with a sample-barcoded 5' primer and a J-beta primer mix. Through fastp at Q25 and MiXCR, TCRdb rebuilt clones from the public reads, retaining in-frame beta chains. Rows with a matching CDR3 protein are joined into one entry that keeps the most common DNA and genes. In all, the sample holds about 620,000 distinct CDR3 sequences, and over 40% of those were seen once. The top ten clonotypes cover roughly 13% of the sample. Sequenced sample: blood. Receptors were obtained from a woman aged 80 or over in good health.

This clonotype appeared many times. V usage is TRBV28 and J usage is TRBJ2-1; TRBD2 is a possible D gene (5 bases). The CDR3 has 17 amino acids. Deletions cut 5 bases from V and 2 bases from J, with 19 bases between. Germline CDR1 MDHEN, CDR2 SYDVKM. The CDR3 region has the DNA TGTGCCAGCAGTATTGGAGGTGGGCGGACCACCTACAATGAGCAGTTCTTC. Its protein is CASSIGGGRTTYNEQFF. Looking up the rest from reference TRBV28 and TRBJ2-1 gives the full variable domain: DVKVTQSSRYLVKRTGEKVFLECVQDMDHENMFWYRQDPGLGLRLIYFSYDVKMKEKGDIPEGYSVSREKKERFSLILESASTNQTSMYLCASSIGGGRTTYNEQFFGPGTRLTVL.

The chain is built from TRBV4-3 and TRBJ2-7; D may be TRBD1 (6 bases). CDR1 and CDR2 (germline): LGHNA, YSLEER. V was pared by 0 bases and J by 2 bases, with 8 bases between. The CDR3 is 14 amino acids. CDR3 amino acids: CASSQETGTYEQYF. In DNA, the CDR3 is TGCGCCAGCAGCCAAGAAACAGGGACCTACGAGCAGTACTTC.

In this sample, this clonotype turned up many times. The chain uses TRBV6-6 and TRBJ2-7; the D gene is possibly TRBD2 (5 bases). The V gene lost 2 bases and the J gene lost 0 bases, with 11 bases spanning the gap. This CDR3 spans 15 amino acids. Germline assignment: CDR1 MNHNY and CDR2 SVGAGI (reference sequence). The CDR3 coding sequence is TGTGCCAGCAGTTACCGAGGGTGGGGCTCCTACGAGCAGTACTTC. It encodes CASSYRGWGSYEQYF.

The genes are TRBV3-1 and TRBJ2-3; no reliable D call. Germline CDR1 is LGHDT and CDR2 is YNNKEL (reference sequence). V dropped 2 bases and J dropped 6 bases, with 9 bases sitting between them. This CDR3 is built from 13 residues. DNA of the CDR3: TGTGCCAGCAGCCAAAGCGTGGGGGATACGCAGTATTTT. Protein sequence: CASSQSVGDTQYF.

This rearrangement joins TRBV13 to TRBJ2-2; TRBD1 aligns across 7 bases. V was clipped by 3 bases and J by 4 bases; unmatched bases: 5. Germline CDR1 and CDR2: PRHDT and FYEKMQ (reference sequence). The CDR3 runs to 15 residues. CDR3 DNA: TGTGCCAGCAGCTTTGAACAGGGGCCCACCGGGGAGCTGTTTTTT. Its translation is CASSFEQGPTGELFF.

This clonotype was picked up many times. The chain has TRBV20-1 and TRBJ2-1; 9 nucleotides align to TRBD1. The CDR3 loop spans 13 amino acids. V was clipped by 6 bases and J by 7 bases; unmatched bases: 7. CDR1 is DFQATT, CDR2 SNEGSKA, per germline (reference sequence). CDR3 residues: CSALGQGRNEQFF. CDR3 in DNA: TGCAGTGCCCTAGGACAGGGGAGGAATGAGCAGTTCTTC.

As for this clonotype: Since a much larger clone is just one base distant, this may be a read error. This chain joins TRBV27 and TRBJ2-7; no reliable D call. Trimming removed 3 bases at V and 0 bases at J, with 9 bases between. The CDR3 totals 14 residues. Germline-derived CDR1 and CDR2 are MNHEY and SMNVEV (reference sequence). CDR3 sequence: CASSLALVSYEQYF. CDR3 DNA: TGTGCCAGCAGTTTGGCCCTGGTCTCCTACGAGCAGTACTTC.

The J gene is TRBJ2-7, the V gene TRBV25-1; 9 positions agree with TRBD1. The J call may be incorrect, as the DNA end agrees better with TRBJ2-5. Germline V lookup: CDR1 MGHDK, CDR2 SYGVNS. The CDR3 covers 16 residues. CDR3 nucleotides: TGTGCCAGCAGTGGGACAGACAGGGGGGAAGGGGAGACCCAGTACTTC. Translating it yields CASSGTDRGEGETQYF.

V is TRBV3-1 and J is TRBJ2-1, with 10 bases aligning to TRBD1. This CDR3 comprises 15 residues. Germline CDR1 is LGHDT and CDR2 is YNNKEL (reference sequence). With 3 bases clipped from V and 4 bases from J, the junction kept 3 bases outside the gene matches. CDR3: CASSQGDRGYNEQFF. The CDR3 nucleotides read TGTGCCAGCAGCCAGGGGGACAGGGGTTACAATGAGCAGTTCTTC.

The genes are TRBV4-1 and TRBJ2-7, with 7 bases that match TRBD1. Per the germline V gene, CDR1 is MGHRA and CDR2 is YSYEKL. This CDR3 spans 15 amino acids. J lost 2 bases, V lost 4 bases, and 8 bases had no gene match. This CDR3 is CASSRRTGLTYEQYF. DNA for the CDR3: TGCGCCAGCAGCCGACGGACAGGCCTTACCTACGAGCAGTACTTC.

The chain is built from TRBV3-1 and TRBJ2-5, with 15 nucleotides matching TRBD2. V dropped 4 bases and J dropped 1; count of bases not matched to a gene: 10. The CDR3 covers 19 residues. The V gene's germline CDR1 is LGHDT and CDR2 YNNKEL (reference sequence). In DNA form, the CDR3 reads TGTGCCAGCAGCCTTAGGGGACTAGCGGGAGGATATGGCCAAGAGACCCAGTACTTC. As protein: CASSLRGLAGGYGQETQYF.

At least ten counts were recorded for this clonotype. The chain couples TRBV29-1 to TRBJ2-4; tentatively, D is TRBD1 or TRBD2 (6 bases each). There are 13 residues in the CDR3. The germline CDR1 and CDR2 sequences are SQVTM and ANQGSEA. V dropped 4 bases and J dropped 7 bases, with 14 bases sitting between them. CDR3 sequence reads: CSVVIGGHNIQYF. For the CDR3, the DNA is TGCAGCGTTGTAATCGGGGGCCACAACATTCAGTACTTC.

This clonotype came up a few times. This rearrangement joins TRBV18 to TRBJ2-3, with D perhaps TRBD1 or TRBD2 (5 bases each). The CDR3 length is 16 residues. V dropped 1 base and J dropped 0 bases, with 11 bases sitting between them. Germline V CDR1 and CDR2: KGHSH, LQKENI. CDR3 loop: CASSPRQGGSTDTQYF. DNA for the CDR3: TGTGCCAGCTCACCACGTCAGGGCGGGAGCACAGATACGCAGTATTTT.

This chain uses TRBV5-1 with TRBJ2-4; 7 bases align to TRBD1. The CDR3 runs 15 residues. Germline V lookup: CDR1 SGHRS, CDR2 YFSETQ. V lost 0 bases, J lost 6 bases, and 6 bases stayed unmatched. CDR3 region: CASSLGQGGPNIQYF. CDR3 bases: TGCGCCAGCAGCTTGGGCCAAGGGGGCCCAAACATTCAGTACTTC.